The sequence of this T cell receptor beta chain was determined in a study of cytomegalovirus exposure and HLA in healthy donors. General observations from the study: Sequencing artifact likely explains a cluster of highly shared sequence variants. Among immune exposure information, only CMV serostatus was available.

The germline V gene has CDR1 MNHNY and CDR2 SVGAGI (reference sequence). Trimming cost V 5 bases and J 4 bases; bases outside gene matches: 9. The CDR3 totals 15 residues. This clone was detected a few times. Its cognate antigen is unknown. Primers: 60 Vbeta forward and 13 Jbeta reverse. Data came from immunoSEQ multiplex PCR; TCRdb stores just in-frame clones and leaves some out. The sample carries approximately 170,000 clones, 68% recorded once. The chain employs TRBV6-6 and TRBJ2-3; 7 bases line up with TRBD2. The clonotype originates from a woman in her 40s in good health and CMV-seropositive. The sample taken for sequencing was PBMCs. CDR3 region: CASSGLERNPDTQYF. The CDR3 DNA follows: TGTGCCAGCAGTGGACTAGAAAGGAACCCAGATACGCAGTATTTT.